These 5 T cell receptor beta chains share one sample of origin, sequenced in a study of blood T cell repertoires in COVID-19. The method was immunoSEQ multiplex PCR; TCRdb's version includes in-frame clones alone and lacks a portion of them. The table lists 130,000 to 150,000 clones, about 85% of them singletons. The sample comprised peripheral blood. Receptor source: a human donor with acute or convalescent COVID-19. The donor label of this sample is uncertain.

The chain has TRBV11-2 and TRBJ2-2, with D maybe TRBD2 (5 bases). V shed 2 bases and J shed 6 bases, with 10 bases lying between them. The CDR3 sequence is 14 residues long. Germline-derived CDR1 and CDR2 are SGHAT and FQNNGV. CDR3 DNA sequence: TGTGCCAGCAGCTTATCGGGGATATCCGGGGAGCTGTTTTTT. The encoded protein is CASSLSGISGELFF.

Comments on this clone: Different DNA sequences within this sample yield the same CDR3. J is TRBJ1-2 and V is TRBV5-1; 7 nucleotides match TRBD1. CDR1 and CDR2 from the germline V gene are SGHRS and YFSETQ. This CDR3 is 13 amino acids long. Trimming took 3 bases from V and 3 from J; bases not matched to a gene: 2. The CDR3 loop reads CASSSTGDYGYTF. DNA of the CDR3: TGCGCCAGCAGCTCAACAGGGGACTATGGCTACACCTTC.

The chain employs TRBV24-1 and TRBJ2-7, with TRBD1 identical over 10 bases. V lost 3 bases, J lost 2 bases, and 3 bases stayed unmatched. This CDR3 is built from 15 residues. CDR1 and CDR2 (germline): KGHDR, SFDVKD. For the CDR3, the DNA is TGTGCCACCAGTGATGACAGGGGGCGACCCTACGAGCAGTACTTC. Translation: CATSDDRGRPYEQYF.

This rearrangement joins TRBV7-2 to TRBJ2-3, with 7 bases aligning to TRBD1. The CDR3 loop spans 14 amino acids. CDR1 SGHTA and CDR2 FQGNSA come from the germline V gene. Losses at the gene ends were 4 bases for V and 0 bases for J; bases not matched to a gene: 1. CDR3 nucleotides: TGTGCCAGCAGCTGGGACAGAAGCACAGATACGCAGTATTTT. This sequence encodes CASSWDRSTDTQYF.

The chain carries TRBV7-3 and TRBJ2-2, with unresolved D. Germline V gene data show CDR1 as SGHTA and CDR2 as FQGTGA. CDR3 length: 15 amino acids. V shed 5 bases and J shed 0 bases, with 10 bases lying between them. This CDR3 reads CASSRTRTNTGELFF. In nucleotides, the CDR3 is TGTGCCAGCAGCCGCACCAGGACGAACACCGGGGAGCTGTTTTTT.